This T cell receptor (beta chain) was obtained from a study of T-cell memory formation after mild COVID-19. On the study more broadly: Across donors, TCR clusters were largely donor specific. Study-wide findings and caveats: Contracting CD4+ clones were located mainly in CM and EM, and CD8+ clones in EMRA. Memory cells collected pre-infection included some clones that later responded, suggesting cross-reactive memory joined.

V lost 4 bases and J lost 6, with 15 bases in between. This CDR3 is built from 14 residues. Per the germline V gene, CDR1 is LNHNV and CDR2 is YYDKDF (reference sequence). In this sample, this clonotype turned up a few times. Its antigen is still unknown. TCRdb recomputed calls from the 5' RACE reads with MiXCR, one row per CDR3 protein. Of a few hundred thousand distinct CDR3 sequences listed, over 15% are singletons. The material sequenced was PBMCs or a T cell subset sorted from them (not recorded which). This sequence joins TRBV15 and TRBJ1-2, with D perhaps matching TRBD1 (5 bases). This receptor was taken from a man between 18 and 29 years old who had mild COVID-19 (a few samples of this study predate the infection). Cell type and time point are not known. The CDR3 reads CATSKATVADGYTF. As DNA, the CDR3 is TGTGCCACCAGCAAGGCGACAGTGGCGGATGGCTACACCTTC.